This entry concerns a single T cell receptor beta chain. Antigen: not known. V was shortened by 8 bases and J by 0 bases, with 11 bases between the two germline ends. The germline V gene encodes CDR1 MNHNS and CDR2 SASEGT. The length of the CDR3 is 13 residues. Use of 60 Vbeta and 13 Jbeta primers characterized the PCR. Profiling relied on immunoSEQ multiplex PCR, and the TCRdb table lists in-frame clones only, not all of them. The sample has roughly 220,000 clones, around 85% seen once. This sample is part of a study of cytomegalovirus exposure and HLA in healthy donors. Regarding the study as a whole: Sequencing likely produced, as an artifact, a cluster of highly shared sequence variants. Versus the roughly 670-donor mean, an Asian-associated ancestry cluster reportedly showed fewer N-insertions in a later analysis. Later analysis identified a missense DCLRE1C variant that was linked to TCR beta V- and J-gene trimming.

Sequencing was done on a sample of PBMCs. V and J are TRBV6-1 and TRBJ2-7; D is possibly TRBD1 (5 bases). The receptor was isolated from a man aged 45 to 65 in good health and CMV-seronegative. In DNA form, the CDR3 reads TGTGCCAGCGGACAAGGCCTCTCCTACGAGCAGTACTTC. Its protein is CASGQGLSYEQYF.